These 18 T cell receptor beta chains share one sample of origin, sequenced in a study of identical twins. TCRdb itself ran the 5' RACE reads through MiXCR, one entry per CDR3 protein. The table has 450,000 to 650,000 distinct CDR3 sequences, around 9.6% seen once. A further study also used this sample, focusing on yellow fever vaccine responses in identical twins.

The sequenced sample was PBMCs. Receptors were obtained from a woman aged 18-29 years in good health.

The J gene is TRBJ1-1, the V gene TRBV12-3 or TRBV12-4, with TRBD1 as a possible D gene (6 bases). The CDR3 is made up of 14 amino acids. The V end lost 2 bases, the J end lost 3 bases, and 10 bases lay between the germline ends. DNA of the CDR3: TGTGCCAGCAGTTTAAGGGGGGGGGACACTGAAGCTTTCTTT. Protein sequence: CASSLRGGDTEAFF.

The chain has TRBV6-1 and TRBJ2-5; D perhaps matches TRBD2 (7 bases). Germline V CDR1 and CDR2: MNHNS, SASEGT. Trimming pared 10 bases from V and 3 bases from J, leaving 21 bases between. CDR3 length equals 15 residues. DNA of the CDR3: TGTGCCACCGGGGGGATGGGGGGCTTAAAAGAGACCCAGTACTTC. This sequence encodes CATGGMGGLKETQYF.

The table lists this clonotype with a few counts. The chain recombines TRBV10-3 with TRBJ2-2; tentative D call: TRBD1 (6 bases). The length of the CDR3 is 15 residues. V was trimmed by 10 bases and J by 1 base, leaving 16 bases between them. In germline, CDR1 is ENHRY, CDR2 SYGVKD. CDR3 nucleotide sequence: TGTGCCACGACTCCTACGACAGGGAACACCGGGGAGCTGTTTTTT. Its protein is CATTPTTGNTGELFF.

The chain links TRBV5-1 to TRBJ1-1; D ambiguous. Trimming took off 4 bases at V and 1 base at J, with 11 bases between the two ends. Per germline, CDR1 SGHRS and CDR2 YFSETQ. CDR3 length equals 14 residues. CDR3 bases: TGCGCCAGCAGCCCCCTATCGAAGAACACTGAAGCTTTCTTT. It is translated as CASSPLSKNTEAFF.

CDR3 region: CASSSQFLDSTLHF. CDR3 nucleotide sequence: TGCGCCAGCAGCTCACAGTTTCTCGATTCGACCCTCCACTTT. V gene TRBV5-1 combines with J gene TRBJ1-6; D not certain. The CDR3 is 14 residues long. Germline CDR1 reads SGHRS; CDR2 reads YFSETQ. Trimming shortened V by 3 bases and J by 14 bases, and 18 bases separated the two germline ends.

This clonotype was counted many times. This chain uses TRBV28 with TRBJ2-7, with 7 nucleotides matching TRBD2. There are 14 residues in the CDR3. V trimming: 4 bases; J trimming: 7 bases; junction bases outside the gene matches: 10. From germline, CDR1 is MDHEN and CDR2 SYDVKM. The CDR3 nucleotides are TGTGCCAGCAGTTCCCCCGCGGGGGTTCAGGAGCAGTACTTC. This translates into CASSSPAGVQEQYF.

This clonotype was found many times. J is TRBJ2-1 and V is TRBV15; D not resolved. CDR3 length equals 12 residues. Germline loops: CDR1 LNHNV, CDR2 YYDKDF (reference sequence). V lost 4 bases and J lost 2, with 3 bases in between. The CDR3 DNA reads TGTGCCACCAGCACGACCTACAATGAGCAGTTCTTC. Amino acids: CATSTTYNEQFF.

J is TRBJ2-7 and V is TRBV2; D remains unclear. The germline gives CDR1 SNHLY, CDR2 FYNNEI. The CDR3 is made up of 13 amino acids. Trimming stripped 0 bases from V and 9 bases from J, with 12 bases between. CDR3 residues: CASSEALDGRQYF. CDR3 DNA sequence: TGTGCCAGCAGTGAAGCGCTTGACGGTAGGCAGTACTTC.

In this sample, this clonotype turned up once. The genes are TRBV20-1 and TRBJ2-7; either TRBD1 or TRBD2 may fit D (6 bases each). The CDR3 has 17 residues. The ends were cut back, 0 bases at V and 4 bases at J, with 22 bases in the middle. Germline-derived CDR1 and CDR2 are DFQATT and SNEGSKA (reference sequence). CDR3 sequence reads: CSARDTRGETGVYEQYF. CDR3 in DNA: TGCAGTGCTAGAGATACGCGGGGTGAGACAGGTGTATACGAGCAGTACTTC.

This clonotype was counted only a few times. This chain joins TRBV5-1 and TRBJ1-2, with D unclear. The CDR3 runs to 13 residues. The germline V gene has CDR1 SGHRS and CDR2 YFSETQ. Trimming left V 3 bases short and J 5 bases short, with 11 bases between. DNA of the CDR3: TGCGCCAGCAGCTCCACGACACGGTATGGCTACACCTTC. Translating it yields CASSSTTRYGYTF. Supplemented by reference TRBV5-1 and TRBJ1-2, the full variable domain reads KAGVTQTPRYLIKTRGQQVTLSCSPISGHRSVSWYQQTPGQGLQFLFEYFSETQRNKGNFPGRFSGRQFSNSRSEMNVSTLELGDSALYLCASSSTTRYGYTFGSGTRLTVV.

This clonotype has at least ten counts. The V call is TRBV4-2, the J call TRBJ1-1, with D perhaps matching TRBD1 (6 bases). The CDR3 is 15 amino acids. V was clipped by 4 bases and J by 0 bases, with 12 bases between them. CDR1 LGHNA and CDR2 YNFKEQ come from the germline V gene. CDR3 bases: TGTGCCAGCAGCCGAGAGACAGGATTGAACACTGAAGCTTTCTTT. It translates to CASSRETGLNTEAFF.

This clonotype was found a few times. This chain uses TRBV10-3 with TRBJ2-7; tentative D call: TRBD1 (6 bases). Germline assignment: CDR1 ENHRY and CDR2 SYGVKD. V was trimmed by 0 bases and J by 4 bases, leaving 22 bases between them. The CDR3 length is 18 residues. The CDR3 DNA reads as TGTGCCATCAGTGAGTCTTATGTTGGACAGCCAAGCAGGTACGAGCAGTACTTC. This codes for CAISESYVGQPSRYEQYF.

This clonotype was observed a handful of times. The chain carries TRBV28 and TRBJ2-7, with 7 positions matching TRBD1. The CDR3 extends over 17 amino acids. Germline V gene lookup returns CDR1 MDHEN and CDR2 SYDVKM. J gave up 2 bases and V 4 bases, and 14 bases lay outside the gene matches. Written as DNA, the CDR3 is TGTGCCAGCAGTTACCCTCCTACAGGGGTGAATACCTACGAGCAGTACTTC. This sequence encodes CASSYPPTGVNTYEQYF. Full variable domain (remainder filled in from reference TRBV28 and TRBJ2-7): DVKVTQSSRYLVKRTGEKVFLECVQDMDHENMFWYRQDPGLGLRLIYFSYDVKMKEKGDIPEGYSVSREKKERFSLILESASTNQTSMYLCASSYPPTGVNTYEQYFGPGTRLTVT.

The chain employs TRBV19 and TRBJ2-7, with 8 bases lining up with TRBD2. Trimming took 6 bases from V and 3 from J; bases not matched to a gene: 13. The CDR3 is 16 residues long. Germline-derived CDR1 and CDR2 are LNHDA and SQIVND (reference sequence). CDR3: CASSRGGGRLGYEQYF. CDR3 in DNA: TGTGCCAGTAGCCGAGGCGGGGGGAGGCTTGGCTACGAGCAGTACTTC.

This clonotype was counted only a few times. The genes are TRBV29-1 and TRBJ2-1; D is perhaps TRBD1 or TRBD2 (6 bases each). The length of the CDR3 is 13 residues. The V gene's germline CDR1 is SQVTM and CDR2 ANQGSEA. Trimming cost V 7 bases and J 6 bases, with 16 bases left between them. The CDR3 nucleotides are TGCAGCGCCAAAGGGGGACTTTCCAATGAGCAGTTCTTC. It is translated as CSAKGGLSNEQFF.

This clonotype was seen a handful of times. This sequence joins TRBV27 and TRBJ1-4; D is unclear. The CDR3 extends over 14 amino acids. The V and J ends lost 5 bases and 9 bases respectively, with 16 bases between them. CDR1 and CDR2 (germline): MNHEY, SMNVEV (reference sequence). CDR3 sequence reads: CASSPFPLTQKLFF. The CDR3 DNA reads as TGTGCCAGCAGTCCATTTCCCCTTACCCAAAAACTGTTTTTT.

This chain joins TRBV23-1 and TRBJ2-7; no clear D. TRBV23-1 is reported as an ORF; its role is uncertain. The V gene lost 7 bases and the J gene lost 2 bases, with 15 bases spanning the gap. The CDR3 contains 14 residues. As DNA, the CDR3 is TGCGCCAGCACCTCCCAGACGAGCCCCTACGAGCAGTACTTC. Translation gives CASTSQTSPYEQYF.

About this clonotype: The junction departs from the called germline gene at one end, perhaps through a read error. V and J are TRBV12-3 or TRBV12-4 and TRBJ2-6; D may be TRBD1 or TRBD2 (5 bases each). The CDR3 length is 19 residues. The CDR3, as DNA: TGTGCCCGCAGTTCGACCTATCAAAGGCTGGGGGCTGGGGCCAACGTCCTGACTTTC. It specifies CARSSTYQRLGAGANVLTF.